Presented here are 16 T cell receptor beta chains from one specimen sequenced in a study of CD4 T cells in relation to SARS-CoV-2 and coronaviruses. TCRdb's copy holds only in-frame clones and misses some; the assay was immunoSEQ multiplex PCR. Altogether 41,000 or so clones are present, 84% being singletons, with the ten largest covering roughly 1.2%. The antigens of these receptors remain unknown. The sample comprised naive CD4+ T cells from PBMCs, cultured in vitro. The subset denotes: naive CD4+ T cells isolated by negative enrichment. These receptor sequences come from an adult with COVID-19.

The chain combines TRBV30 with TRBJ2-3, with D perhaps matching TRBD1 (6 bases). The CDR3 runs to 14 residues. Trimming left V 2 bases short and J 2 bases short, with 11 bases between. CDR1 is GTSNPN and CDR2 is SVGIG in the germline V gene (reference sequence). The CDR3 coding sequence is TGTGCCTGGAGTTGGACAGTGCCCACAGATACGCAGTATTTT. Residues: CAWSWTVPTDTQYF.

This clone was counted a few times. CDR3 in amino acids: CAWGDQETQYF. The CDR3 bases are TGTGCCTGGGGGGACCAAGAGACCCAGTACTTC. This sequence joins TRBV30 and TRBJ2-5; D uncertain. The CDR3 extends over 11 amino acids. Per the germline V gene, CDR1 is GTSNPN and CDR2 is SVGIG (reference sequence). Trimming took off 5 bases at V and 0 bases at J, with 4 bases between the two ends.

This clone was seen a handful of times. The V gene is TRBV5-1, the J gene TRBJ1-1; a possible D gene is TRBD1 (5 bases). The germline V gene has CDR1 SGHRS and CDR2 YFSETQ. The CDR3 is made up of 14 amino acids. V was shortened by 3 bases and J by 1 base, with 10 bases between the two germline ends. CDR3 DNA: TGCGCCAGCAGCTCCTCCGGGGCGAACACTGAAGCTTTCTTT. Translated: CASSSSGANTEAFF. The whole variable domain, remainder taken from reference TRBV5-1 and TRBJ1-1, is KAGVTQTPRYLIKTRGQQVTLSCSPISGHRSVSWYQQTPGQGLQFLFEYFSETQRNKGNFPGRFSGRQFSNSRSEMNVSTLELGDSALYLCASSSSGANTEAFFGQGTRLTVV.

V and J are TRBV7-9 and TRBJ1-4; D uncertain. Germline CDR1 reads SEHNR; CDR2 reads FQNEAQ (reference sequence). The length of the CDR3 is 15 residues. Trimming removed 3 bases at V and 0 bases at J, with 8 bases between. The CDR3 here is CASSLYGSTNEKLFF. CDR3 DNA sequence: TGTGCCAGCAGCTTGTACGGTTCAACTAATGAAAAACTGTTTTTT. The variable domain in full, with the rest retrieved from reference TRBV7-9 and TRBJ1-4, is DTGVSQNPRHKITKRGQNVTFRCDPISEHNRLYWYRQTLGQGPEFLTYFQNEAQLEKSRLLSDRFSAERPKGSFSTLEIQRTEQGDSAMYLCASSLYGSTNEKLFFGSGTQLSVL.

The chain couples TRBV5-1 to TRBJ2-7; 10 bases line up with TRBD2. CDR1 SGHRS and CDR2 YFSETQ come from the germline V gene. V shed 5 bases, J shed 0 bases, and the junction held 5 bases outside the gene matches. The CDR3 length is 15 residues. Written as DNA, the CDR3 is TGCGCCAGCAGTCCCGGACTAGCGGACTCCTACGAGCAGTACTTC. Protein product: CASSPGLADSYEQYF.

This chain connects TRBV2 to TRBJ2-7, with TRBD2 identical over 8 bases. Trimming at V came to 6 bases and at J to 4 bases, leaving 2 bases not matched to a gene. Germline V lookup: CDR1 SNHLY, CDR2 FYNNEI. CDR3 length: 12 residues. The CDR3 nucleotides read TGTGCCAGCAGCGGGACTAGTTACGAGCAGTACTTC. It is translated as CASSGTSYEQYF.

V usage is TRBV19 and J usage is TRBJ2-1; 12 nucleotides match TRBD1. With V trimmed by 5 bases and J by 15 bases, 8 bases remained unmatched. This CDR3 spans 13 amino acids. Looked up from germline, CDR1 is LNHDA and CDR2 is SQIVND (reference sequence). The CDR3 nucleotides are TGTGCCAGTAGTTCCCGGGACAGGGGGCGAGGGTTCTTC. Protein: CASSSRDRGRGFF.

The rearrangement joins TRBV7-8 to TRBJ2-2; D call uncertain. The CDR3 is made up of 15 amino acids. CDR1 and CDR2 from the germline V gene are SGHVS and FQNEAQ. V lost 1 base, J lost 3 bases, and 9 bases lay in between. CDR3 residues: CASSLVPWDTGELFF. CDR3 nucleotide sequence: TGTGCCAGCAGCTTAGTCCCCTGGGACACCGGGGAGCTGTTTTTT.

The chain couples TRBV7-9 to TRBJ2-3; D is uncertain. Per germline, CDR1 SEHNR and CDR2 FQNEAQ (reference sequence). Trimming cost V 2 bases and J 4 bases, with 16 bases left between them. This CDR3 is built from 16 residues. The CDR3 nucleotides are TGTGCCAGCAGCTTAAGCCTTTTGGGTGGAGCAGATACGCAGTATTTT. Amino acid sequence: CASSLSLLGGADTQYF.

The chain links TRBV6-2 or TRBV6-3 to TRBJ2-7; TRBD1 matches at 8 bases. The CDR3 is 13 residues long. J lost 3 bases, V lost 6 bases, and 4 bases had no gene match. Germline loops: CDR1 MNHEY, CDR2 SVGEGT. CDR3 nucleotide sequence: TGTGCCAGCAGCCAAGGACAGGGCTACGAGCAGTACTTC. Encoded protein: CASSQGQGYEQYF.

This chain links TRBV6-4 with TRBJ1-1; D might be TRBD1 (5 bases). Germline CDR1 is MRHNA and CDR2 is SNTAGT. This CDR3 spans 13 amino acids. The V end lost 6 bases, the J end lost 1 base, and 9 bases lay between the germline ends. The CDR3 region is CASRETANTEAFF. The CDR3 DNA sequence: TGTGCCAGCAGGGAGACAGCGAACACTGAAGCTTTCTTT.

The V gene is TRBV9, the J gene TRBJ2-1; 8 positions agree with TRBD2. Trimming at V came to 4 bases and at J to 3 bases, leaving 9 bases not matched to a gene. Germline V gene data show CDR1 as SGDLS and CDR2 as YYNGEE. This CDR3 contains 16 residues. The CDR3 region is CASSPVTGLDYNEQFF. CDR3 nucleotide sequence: TGTGCCAGCAGCCCTGTTACGGGACTAGACTACAATGAGCAGTTCTTC.

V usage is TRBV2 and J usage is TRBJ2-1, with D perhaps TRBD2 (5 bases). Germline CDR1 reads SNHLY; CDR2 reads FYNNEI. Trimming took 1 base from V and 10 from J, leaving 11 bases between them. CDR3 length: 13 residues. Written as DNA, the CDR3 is TGTGCCAGCAGTGAAGGGCTAGCCGGGGAGCAGTTCTTC. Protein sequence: CASSEGLAGEQFF.

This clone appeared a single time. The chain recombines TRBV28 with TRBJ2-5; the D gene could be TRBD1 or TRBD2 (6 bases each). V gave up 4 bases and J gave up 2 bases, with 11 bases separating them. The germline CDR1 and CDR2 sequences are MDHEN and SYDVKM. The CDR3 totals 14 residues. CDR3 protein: CASSSGGTQETQYF. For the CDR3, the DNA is TGTGCCAGCAGTTCGGGCGGGACACAAGAGACCCAGTACTTC.

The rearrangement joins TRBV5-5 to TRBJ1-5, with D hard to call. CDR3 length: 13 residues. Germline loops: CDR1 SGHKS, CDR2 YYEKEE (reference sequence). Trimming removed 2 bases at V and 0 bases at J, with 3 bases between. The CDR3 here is CASSFNSNQPQHF. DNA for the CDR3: TGTGCCAGCAGCTTCAATAGCAATCAGCCCCAGCATTTT.

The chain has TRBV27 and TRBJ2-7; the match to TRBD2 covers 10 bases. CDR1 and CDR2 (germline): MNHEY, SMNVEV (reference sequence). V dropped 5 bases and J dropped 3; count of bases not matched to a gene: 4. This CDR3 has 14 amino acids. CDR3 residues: CASSLSGGSYEQYF. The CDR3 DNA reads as TGTGCCAGCAGTCTTAGCGGGGGGAGCTACGAGCAGTACTTC.